This T cell receptor (beta chain) was captured in a study of T cell responses to AZD1222 COVID-19 vaccine (dated by TCRdb to about 2021). Looking at the study overall: AZD1222 recipients whose second dose came at about 4 weeks and those whose second dose came at about 12 weeks were combined into one group, since spike-specific TCR depth and breadth did not differ between the two schedules. Trial participants were enrolled into age subgroups of 18-55, 56-69 and 70-plus years, which contained roughly 140, 27 and 60 TCR-sequenced participants, respectively. TCR sequencing was performed for about 250 trial participants, of whom around 200 were given two doses of AZD1222 and 26 were given two doses of MenACWY control vaccine. Here is what the overall study found, with its caveats: Conclusions about previously exposed vaccinees were limited because only a handful of AZD1222 recipients were SARS-CoV-2 seropositive at baseline. A significant rise in spike-specific TCR breadth and depth was observed after two AZD1222 doses relative to day 0 and relative to MenACWY recipients. No day 14 peak-response samples were available, so repertoires were characterized only after the peak T cell response. The 56-69-year group was small, and its depth increase did not reach significance, likely because of low power. Nearly half of unique spike-specific TCRs reportedly recognized epitopes outside regions mutated in the B.1.351 and B.1.1.7 variants. Participants were mostly white British and included more females than males, and it was suggested by the authors that clonal diversity may have been underestimated. The vaccine-associated CD4 TCRs covered the entire spike protein, and the dominant responses fell in regions 160-218 and 743-854.

Concerning this clone itself: Its antigen remains undetermined. No much larger clone is present one base from it, and per-base qualities are unavailable.

The germline V end is reduced by 6 bases and the J end by 7 bases; junction bases left unmatched: 9. Including cysteine and phenylalanine, the CDR3 has 14 amino acids. Just CDR3 DNA is preserved here, 42 bases in frame from base 1. The CDR1 and CDR2 encoded by the germline V gene are MNHEY and SVGAGI. This specimen's time point label, interpreted: baseline before first vaccination. The vaccinee samples were drawn from two UK trials, COV001 and COV002, one of which was a single-blind randomized controlled phase 2/3 trial testing AZD1222 (ChAdOx1 nCoV-19) in healthy adults. For TCRbeta chain sequencing, PBMC samples from trial participants were taken at day 0 and at day 28 after the second dose. The CDR3 regions of human TCRbeta chains were subjected to immunosequencing. For the original study's pipeline: TCRs in the repertoires were compared against a reference library of SARS-CoV-2-specific TCRs that had been generated with the MIRA antigen-specificity platform. Breadth was defined as the fraction of unique TCRs that were SARS-CoV-2-associated. Depth was defined as the fraction of total T cells that were SARS-CoV-2-associated. Using the MIRA data, each spike-specific TCR was mapped to the spike region that the TCR reacts to and placed in a CD4 or CD8 class. Log10-transformed breadth and depth values were compared by one-way ANOVA with Sidak's multiple comparisons tests. Held by TCRdb, this immuneACCESS table contains in-frame sequences only and omits some clones. Under half of the omission traces to an unresolved V gene where checked; the cause of the rest is unknown. That table supplies the V and J calls and clone size; D and trimming were determined from the DNA. In all, the sample holds 120,000 or so clones, and about 90% of those were seen once. The top ten hold about 5.4% of the sample.

In this chain, TRBV6-5 is recombined with TRBJ1-5, and TRBD1 aligns with 7 junction nucleotides. The receptor's source is an adult in good health. The material was peripheral blood, obtained on day 0 of AZD1222 vaccination. The sequenced DNA is TGTGCCAGCAGCTCGACAGGGCCTAGCCAGCCCCAGCATTTT. Translated, it gives CASSSTGPSQPQHF.